This paragraph reports one TCR beta chain. Its antigen is currently unknown. It was with a sample-barcoded 5' primer and a J-beta primer mix that a second PCR of about 6 to 11 cycles was run. Each of the samples gave a minimum of 2.5 million paired-end reads that contained CDR3. MiXCR, run by TCRdb on the 5' RACE reads, gives a single entry per CDR3 protein. This repertoire shows fewer than 2 million distinct CDR3 sequences, approximately 40% found once; its top ten account for 20% to 25%. The individuals who served as donors were healthy Caucasians living in Russia, aged about 6 to 90. Isolation recovered at least 6.5 million PBMCs from every sample. These data are taken from a study of blood T cells in healthy people across ages. Findings and caveats of the study: Significant beta diversity loss was already apparent by age approximately 40, declining roughly linearly.

Germline CDR1 and CDR2: SGHRS and YFSETQ. The V and J ends lost 2 bases and 0 bases respectively, with 15 bases between them. The CDR3 is 18 amino acids. The sequencing sample was made of blood. This clonotype originated in a human donor in good health. The rearrangement joins TRBV5-1 to TRBJ2-6; D assignment may be TRBD1 or TRBD2 (5 bases each). The CDR3 protein is CASSLMVAGGSGANVLTF. The CDR3 DNA sequence: TGCGCCAGCAGCTTAATGGTGGCTGGGGGCTCTGGGGCCAACGTCCTGACTTTC. Full variable domain (remainder filled in from reference TRBV5-1 and TRBJ2-6): KAGVTQTPRYLIKTRGQQVTLSCSPISGHRSVSWYQQTPGQGLQFLFEYFSETQRNKGNFPGRFSGRQFSNSRSEMNVSTLELGDSALYLCASSLMVAGGSGANVLTFGAGSRLTVL.